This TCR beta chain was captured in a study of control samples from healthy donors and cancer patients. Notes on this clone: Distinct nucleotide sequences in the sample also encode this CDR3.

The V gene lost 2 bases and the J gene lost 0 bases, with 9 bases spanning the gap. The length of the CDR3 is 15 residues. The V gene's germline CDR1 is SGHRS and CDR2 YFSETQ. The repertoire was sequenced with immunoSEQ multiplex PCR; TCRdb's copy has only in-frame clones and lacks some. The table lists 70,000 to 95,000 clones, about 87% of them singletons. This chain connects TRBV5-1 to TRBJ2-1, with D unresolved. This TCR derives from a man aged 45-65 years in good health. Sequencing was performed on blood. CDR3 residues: CASSLDPSSYNEQFF. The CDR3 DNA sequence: TGCGCCAGCAGCTTAGACCCGAGCTCCTACAATGAGCAGTTCTTC.